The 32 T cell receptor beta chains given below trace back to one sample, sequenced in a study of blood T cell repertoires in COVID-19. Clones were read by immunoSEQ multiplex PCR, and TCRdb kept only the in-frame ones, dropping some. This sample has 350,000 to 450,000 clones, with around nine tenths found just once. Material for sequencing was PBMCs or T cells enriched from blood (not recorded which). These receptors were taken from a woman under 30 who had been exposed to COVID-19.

CDR3 residues: CASSFHPETQYF. CDR3 bases: TGTGCCAGCAGCTTCCATCCAGAGACCCAGTACTTC. This sequence joins TRBV5-5 and TRBJ2-5; unclear D gene. The V gene lost 2 bases and the J gene lost 4 bases, with 6 bases spanning the gap. The CDR3 extends over 12 amino acids. The germline gives CDR1 SGHKS, CDR2 YYEKEE (reference sequence).

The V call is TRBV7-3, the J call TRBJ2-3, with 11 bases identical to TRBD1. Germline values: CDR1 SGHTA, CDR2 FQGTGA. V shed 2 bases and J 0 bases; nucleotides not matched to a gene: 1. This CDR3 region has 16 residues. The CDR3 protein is CASSLRTGGSTDTQYF. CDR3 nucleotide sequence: TGTGCCAGCAGCTTACGGACAGGGGGCAGCACAGATACGCAGTATTTT.

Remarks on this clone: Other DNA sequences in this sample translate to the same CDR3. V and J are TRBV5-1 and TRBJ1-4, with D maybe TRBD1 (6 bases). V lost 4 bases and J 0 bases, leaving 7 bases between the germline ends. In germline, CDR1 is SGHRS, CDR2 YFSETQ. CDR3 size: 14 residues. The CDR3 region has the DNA TGCGCCAGCAGCCGGACAGCAACTAATGAAAAACTGTTTTTT. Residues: CASSRTATNEKLFF.

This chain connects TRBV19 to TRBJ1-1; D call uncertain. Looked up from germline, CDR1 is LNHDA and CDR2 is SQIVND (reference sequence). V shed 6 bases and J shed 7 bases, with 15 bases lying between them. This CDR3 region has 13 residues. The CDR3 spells CASRQESLGEAFF. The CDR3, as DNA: TGTGCCAGTAGGCAGGAATCCCTGGGTGAAGCTTTCTTT.

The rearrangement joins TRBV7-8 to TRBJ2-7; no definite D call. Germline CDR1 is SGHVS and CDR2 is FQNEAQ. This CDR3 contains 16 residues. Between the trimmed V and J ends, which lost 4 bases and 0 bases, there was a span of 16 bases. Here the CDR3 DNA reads TGTGCCAGCAGCTCCAGACAATTCCCAACCTCCTACGAGCAGTACTTC. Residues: CASSSRQFPTSYEQYF.

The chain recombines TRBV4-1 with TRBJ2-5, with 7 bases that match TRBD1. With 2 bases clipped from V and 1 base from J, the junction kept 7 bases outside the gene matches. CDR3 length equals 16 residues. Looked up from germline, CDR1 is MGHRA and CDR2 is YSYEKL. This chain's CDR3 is CASSQPDREIQETQYF. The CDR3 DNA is TGCGCCAGCAGCCAACCTGACAGGGAAATCCAAGAGACCCAGTACTTC.

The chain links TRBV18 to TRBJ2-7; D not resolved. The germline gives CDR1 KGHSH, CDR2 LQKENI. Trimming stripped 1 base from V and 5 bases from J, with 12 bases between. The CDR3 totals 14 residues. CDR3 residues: CASSPQLGQDEQYF. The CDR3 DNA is TGTGCCAGCTCACCACAGCTGGGTCAGGACGAGCAGTACTTC.

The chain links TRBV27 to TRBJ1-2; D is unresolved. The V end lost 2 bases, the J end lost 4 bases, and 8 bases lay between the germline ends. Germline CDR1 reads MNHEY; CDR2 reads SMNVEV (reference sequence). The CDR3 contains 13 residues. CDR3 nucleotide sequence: TGTGCCAGCAGTTTAGACATAAGCTATGGCTACACCTTC. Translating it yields CASSLDISYGYTF.

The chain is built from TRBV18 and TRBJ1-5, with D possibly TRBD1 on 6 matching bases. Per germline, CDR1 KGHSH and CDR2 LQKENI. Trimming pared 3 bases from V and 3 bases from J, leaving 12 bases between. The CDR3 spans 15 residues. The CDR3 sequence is CASSPTGRPNQPQHF. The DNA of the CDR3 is TGTGCCAGCTCACCCACAGGGCGCCCCAATCAGCCCCAGCATTTT. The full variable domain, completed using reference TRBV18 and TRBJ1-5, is NAGVMQNPRHLVRRRGQEARLRCSPMKGHSHVYWYRQLPEEGLKFMVYLQKENIIDESGMPKERFSAEFPKEGPSILRIQQVVRGDSAAYFCASSPTGRPNQPQHFGDGTRLSIL.

CDR3 protein: CASSLTGGEGFSNQPQHF. The CDR3 DNA reads TGTGCCAGCAGCCTTACAGGGGGCGAGGGATTTAGCAATCAGCCCCAGCATTTT. This chain connects TRBV28 to TRBJ1-5; 9 nucleotides agree with TRBD1. This CDR3 is built from 18 residues. V shed 6 bases and J 0 bases; nucleotides not matched to a gene: 12. Germline V gene lookup returns CDR1 MDHEN and CDR2 SYDVKM.

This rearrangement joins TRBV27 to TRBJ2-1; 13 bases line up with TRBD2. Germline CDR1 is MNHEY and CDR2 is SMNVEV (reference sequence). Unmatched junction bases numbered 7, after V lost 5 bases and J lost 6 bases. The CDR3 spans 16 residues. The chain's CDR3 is CASSPGLAGAGNEQFF. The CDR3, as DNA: TGTGCCAGCAGTCCCGGACTAGCGGGAGCAGGCAATGAGCAGTTCTTC.

The CDR3 region has the DNA TGTGCCATCAAGGGGGACAACACAGCAGCCGGGGAGCTGTTTTTT. This codes for CAIKGDNTAAGELFF. This chain connects TRBV10-3 to TRBJ2-2, with D tentatively TRBD1 (6 bases). Germline CDR1 ENHRY, CDR2 SYGVKD. The CDR3 totals 15 residues. The V end lost 7 bases, the J end lost 6 bases, and 18 bases lay between the germline ends.

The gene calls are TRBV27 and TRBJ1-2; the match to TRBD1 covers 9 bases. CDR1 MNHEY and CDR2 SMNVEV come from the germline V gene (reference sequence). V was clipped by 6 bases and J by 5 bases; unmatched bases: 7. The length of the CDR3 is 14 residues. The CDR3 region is CASSPPGTGYGYTF. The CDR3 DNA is TGTGCCAGCAGCCCACCCGGGACAGGGTATGGCTACACCTTC.

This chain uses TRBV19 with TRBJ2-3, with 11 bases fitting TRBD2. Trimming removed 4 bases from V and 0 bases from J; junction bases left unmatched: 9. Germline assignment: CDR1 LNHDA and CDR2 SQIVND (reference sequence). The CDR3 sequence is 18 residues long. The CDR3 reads CASSTYLGTSGSTDTQYF. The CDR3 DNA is TGTGCCAGTAGTACCTACCTTGGGACTAGCGGAAGCACAGATACGCAGTATTTT.

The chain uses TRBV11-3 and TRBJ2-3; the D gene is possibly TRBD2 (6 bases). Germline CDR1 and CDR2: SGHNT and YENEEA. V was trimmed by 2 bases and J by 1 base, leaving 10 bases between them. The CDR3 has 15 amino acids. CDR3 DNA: TGTGCCAGCAGCTTACGGGGGAAAGGCACAGATACGCAGTATTTT. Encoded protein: CASSLRGKGTDTQYF.

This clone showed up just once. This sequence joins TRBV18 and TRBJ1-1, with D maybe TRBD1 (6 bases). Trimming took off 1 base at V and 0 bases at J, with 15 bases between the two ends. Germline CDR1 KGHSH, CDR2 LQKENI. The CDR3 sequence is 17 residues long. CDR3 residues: CASSPQGTNVMNTEAFF. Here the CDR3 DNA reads TGTGCCAGCTCACCACAGGGGACAAATGTTATGAACACTGAAGCTTTCTTT.

This CDR3 reads CASSPRSSYEQYF. CDR3 in DNA: TGTGCCAGCAGCCCGAGGAGCTCCTACGAGCAGTACTTC. The V call is TRBV9, the J call TRBJ2-7; D uncertain. The germline V gene encodes CDR1 SGDLS and CDR2 YYNGEE. Trimming removed 4 bases from V and 0 bases from J, with 8 bases in between. The CDR3 spans 13 residues.

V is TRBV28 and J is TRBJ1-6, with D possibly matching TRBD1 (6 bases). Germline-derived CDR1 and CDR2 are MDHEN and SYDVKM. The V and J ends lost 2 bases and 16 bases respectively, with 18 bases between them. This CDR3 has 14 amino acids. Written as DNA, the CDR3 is TGTGCCAGCAGTTTAACGAGGGGGGGTCGAATACTCCACTTT. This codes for CASSLTRGGRILHF.

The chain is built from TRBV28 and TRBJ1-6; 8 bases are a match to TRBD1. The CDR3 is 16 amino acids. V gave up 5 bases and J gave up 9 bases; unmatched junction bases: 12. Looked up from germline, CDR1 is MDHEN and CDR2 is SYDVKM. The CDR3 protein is CASSLSMDRESSPLHF. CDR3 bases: TGTGCCAGCAGTCTCTCCATGGACAGGGAGTCTTCACCCCTCCACTTT.

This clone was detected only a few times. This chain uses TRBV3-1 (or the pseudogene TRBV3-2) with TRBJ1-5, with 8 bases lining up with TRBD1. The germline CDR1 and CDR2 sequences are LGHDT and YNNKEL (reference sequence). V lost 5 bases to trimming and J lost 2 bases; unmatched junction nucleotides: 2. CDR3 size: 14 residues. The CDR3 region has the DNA TGTGCCAGCAGCTCGACAGGGGGCAATCAGCCCCAGCATTTT. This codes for CASSSTGGNQPQHF.

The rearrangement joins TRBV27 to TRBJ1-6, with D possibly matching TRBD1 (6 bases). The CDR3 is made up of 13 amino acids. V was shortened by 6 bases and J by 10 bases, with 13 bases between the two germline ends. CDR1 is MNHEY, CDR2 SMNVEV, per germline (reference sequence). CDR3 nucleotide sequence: TGTGCCAGCAGAGAGGGGGTAGGGTCACCCCTCCACTTT. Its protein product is CASREGVGSPLHF.

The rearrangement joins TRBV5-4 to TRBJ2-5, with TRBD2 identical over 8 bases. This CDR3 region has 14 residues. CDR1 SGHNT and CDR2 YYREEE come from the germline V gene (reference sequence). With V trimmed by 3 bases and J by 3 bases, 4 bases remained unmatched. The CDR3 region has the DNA TGTGCCAGCAGCTCGGGGGGGGCGAAAGAGACCCAGTACTTC. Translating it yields CASSSGGAKETQYF.

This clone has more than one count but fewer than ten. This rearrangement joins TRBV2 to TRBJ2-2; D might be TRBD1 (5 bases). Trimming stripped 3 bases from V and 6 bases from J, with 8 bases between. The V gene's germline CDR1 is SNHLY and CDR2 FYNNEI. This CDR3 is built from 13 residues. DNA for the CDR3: TGTGCCAGCAGTGACAGGGCGGCCGGGGAGCTGTTTTTT. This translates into CASSDRAAGELFF.

CDR3 loop: CASSPTGLPSTGELFF. The CDR3 coding sequence is TGTGCCAGCAGTCCGACAGGCCTACCGAGCACCGGGGAGCTGTTTTTT. The chain carries TRBV27 and TRBJ2-2, with a weak D call TRBD1 (6 bases). Trimming cost V 5 bases and J 4 bases, with 17 bases left between them. This CDR3 has 16 amino acids. Germline assignment: CDR1 MNHEY and CDR2 SMNVEV (reference sequence).

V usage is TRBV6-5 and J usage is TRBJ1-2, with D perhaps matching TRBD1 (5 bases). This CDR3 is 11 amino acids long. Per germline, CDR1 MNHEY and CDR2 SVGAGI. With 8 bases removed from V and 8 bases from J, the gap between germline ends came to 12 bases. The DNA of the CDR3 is TGTGCCAGCGGCAGGGCCGGGGGCTACACCTTC. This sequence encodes CASGRAGGYTF.

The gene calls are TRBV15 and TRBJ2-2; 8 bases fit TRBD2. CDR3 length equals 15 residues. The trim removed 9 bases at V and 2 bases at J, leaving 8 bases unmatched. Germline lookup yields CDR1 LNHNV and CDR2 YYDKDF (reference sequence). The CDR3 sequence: CATLAGLGNTGELFF. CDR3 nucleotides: TGTGCCACTTTAGCGGGACTAGGAAACACCGGGGAGCTGTTTTTT. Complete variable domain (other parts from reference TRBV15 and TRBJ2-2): DAMVIQNPRYQVTQFGKPVTLSCSQTLNHNVMYWYQQKSSQAPKLLFHYYDKDFNNEADTPDNFQSRRPNTSFCFLDIRSPGLGDTAMYLCATLAGLGNTGELFFGEGSRLTVL.

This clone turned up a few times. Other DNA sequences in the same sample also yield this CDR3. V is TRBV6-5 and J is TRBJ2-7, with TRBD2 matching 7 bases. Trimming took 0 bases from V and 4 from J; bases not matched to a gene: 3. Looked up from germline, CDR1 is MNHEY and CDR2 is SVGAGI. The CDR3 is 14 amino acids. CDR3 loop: CASSYSGGSYEQYF. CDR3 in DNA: TGTGCCAGCAGTTACTCTGGCGGGAGTTACGAGCAGTACTTC.

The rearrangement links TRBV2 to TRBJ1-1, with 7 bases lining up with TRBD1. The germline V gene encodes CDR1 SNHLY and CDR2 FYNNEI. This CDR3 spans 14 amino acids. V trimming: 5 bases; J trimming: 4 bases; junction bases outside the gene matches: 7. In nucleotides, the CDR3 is TGTGCCAGCAGTTCCGGGACAGTTCTCACTGAAGCTTTCTTT. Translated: CASSSGTVLTEAFF.

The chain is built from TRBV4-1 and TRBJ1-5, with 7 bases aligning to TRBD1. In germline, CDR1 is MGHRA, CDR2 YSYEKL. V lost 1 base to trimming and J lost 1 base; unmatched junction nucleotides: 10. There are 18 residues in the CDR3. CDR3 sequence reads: CASSQVKPMTGSNQPQHF. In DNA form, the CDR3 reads TGCGCCAGCAGCCAAGTAAAACCCATGACAGGGAGCAATCAGCCCCAGCATTTT.

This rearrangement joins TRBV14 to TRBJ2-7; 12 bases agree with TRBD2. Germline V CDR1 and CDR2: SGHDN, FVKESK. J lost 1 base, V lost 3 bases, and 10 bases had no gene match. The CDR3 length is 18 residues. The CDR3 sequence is CASSQAPGLAGPSYEQYF. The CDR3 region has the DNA TGTGCCAGCAGCCAGGCACCTGGACTAGCGGGGCCTTCCTACGAGCAGTACTTC. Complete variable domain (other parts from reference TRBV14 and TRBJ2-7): EAGVTQFPSHSVIEKGQTVTLRCDPISGHDNLYWYRRVMGKEIKFLLHFVKESKQDESGMPNNRFLAERTGGTYSTLKVQPAELEDSGVYFCASSQAPGLAGPSYEQYFGPGTRLTVT.

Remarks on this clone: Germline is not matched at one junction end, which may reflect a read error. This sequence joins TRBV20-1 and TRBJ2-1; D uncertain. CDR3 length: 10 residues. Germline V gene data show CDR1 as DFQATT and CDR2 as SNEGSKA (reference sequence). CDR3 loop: CSATTNEQFF. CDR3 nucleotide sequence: TGCAGCGCTACTACCAATGAGCAGTTCTTC.

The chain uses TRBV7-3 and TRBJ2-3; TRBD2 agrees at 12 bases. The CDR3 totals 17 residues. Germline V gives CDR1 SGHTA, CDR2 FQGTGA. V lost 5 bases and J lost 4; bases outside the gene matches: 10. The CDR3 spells CASSHGPSSGGADTQYF. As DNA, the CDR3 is TGTGCCAGCAGCCACGGGCCGTCTAGCGGGGGGGCAGATACGCAGTATTTT.